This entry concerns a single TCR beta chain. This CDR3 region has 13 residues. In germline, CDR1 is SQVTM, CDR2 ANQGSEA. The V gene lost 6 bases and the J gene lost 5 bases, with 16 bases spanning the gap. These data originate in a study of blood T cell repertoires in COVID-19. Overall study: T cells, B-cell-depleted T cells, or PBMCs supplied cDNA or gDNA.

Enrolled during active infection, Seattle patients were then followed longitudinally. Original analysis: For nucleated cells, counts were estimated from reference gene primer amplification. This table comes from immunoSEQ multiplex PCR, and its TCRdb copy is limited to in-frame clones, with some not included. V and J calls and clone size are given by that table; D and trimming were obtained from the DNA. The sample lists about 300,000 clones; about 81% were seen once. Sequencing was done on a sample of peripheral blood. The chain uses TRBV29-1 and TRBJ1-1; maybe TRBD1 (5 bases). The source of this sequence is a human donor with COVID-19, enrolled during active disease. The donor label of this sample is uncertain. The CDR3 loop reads CSVDTGAKTEAFF. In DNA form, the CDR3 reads TGCAGCGTAGACACAGGCGCCAAAACTGAAGCTTTCTTT. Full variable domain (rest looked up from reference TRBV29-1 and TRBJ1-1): SAVISQKPSRDICQRGTSLTIQCQVDSQVTMMFWYRQQPGQSLTLIATANQGSEATYESGFVIDKFPISRPNLTFSTLTVSNMSPEDSSIYLCSVDTGAKTEAFFGQGTRLTVV.